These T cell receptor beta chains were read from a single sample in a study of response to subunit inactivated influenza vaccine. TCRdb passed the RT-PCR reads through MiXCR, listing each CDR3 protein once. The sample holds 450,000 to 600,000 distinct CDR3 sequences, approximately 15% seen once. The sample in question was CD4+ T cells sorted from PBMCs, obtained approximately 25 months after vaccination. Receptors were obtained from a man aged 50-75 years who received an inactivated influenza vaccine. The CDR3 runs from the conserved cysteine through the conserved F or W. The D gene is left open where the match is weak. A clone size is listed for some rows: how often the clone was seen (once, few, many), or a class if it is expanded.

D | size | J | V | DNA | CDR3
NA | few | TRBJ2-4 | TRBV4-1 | TGCGCCAGCAGCCAAGATGATCGGGCAGGGCGTTGGAACATTCAGTACTTC | CASSQDDRAGRWNIQYF
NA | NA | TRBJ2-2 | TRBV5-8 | TGTGCCAGCAGCTTGTCACCTGGCGGGGAGCTGTTTTTT | CASSLSPGGELFF
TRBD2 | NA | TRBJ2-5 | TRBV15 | TGTGCCACCGGCAGAGATGTCGGGGGGAGGGAGACCCAGTACTTC | CATGRDVGGRETQYF
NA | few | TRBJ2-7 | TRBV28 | TGTGCCGTTCGCGGCTCCTACGAGCAGTACTTC | CAVRGSYEQYF
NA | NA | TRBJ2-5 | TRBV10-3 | TGTGCCATCAGCCAGGGGCCTCGGTACCAAGAGACCCAGTACTTC | CAISQGPRYQETQYF
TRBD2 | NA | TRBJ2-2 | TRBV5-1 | TGCGCCAGCAGCGGTGGACTAGCGGGAACGAACACCGGGGAGCTGTTTTTT | CASSGGLAGTNTGELFF
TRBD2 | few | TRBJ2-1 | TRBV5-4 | TGTGCCAGCAGCTTGGACACTAGCGGTAACAATGAGCAGTTCTTC | CASSLDTSGNNEQFF
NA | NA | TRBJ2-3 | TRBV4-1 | TGCGCCAGCAGCCAAGAAAGGGGGGAGGTAGATACGCAGTATTTT | CASSQERGEVDTQYF
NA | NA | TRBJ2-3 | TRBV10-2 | TGCGCCAGCAGTGAGTTCGTGGCGGGACGGGCAGATACGCAGTATTTT | CASSEFVAGRADTQYF
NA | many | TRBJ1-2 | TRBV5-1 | TGCGCCAGCAGCTTGGATGGGCAGGGTGGTCTTGGCTACACCTTC | CASSLDGQGGLGYTF
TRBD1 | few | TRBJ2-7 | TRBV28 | TGTGCCAGCAGTTTGTTTTTGGGACAGGGGAACTACGAGCAGTACTTC | CASSLFLGQGNYEQYF
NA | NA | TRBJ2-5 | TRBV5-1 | TGCGCCAGCAGCTTGGCCGGACAGCGGTACCAAGAGACCCAGTACTTC | CASSLAGQRYQETQYF
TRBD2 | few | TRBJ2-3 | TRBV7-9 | TGTGCCAGCAGCTTCGTTAGCGGGGGCACAGATACGCAGTATTTT | CASSFVSGGTDTQYF
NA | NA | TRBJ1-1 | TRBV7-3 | TGTGCCAGCAGCTTAAAGACGGGTGTCGGTTCGGAAGCTTTCTTT | CASSLKTGVGSEAFF
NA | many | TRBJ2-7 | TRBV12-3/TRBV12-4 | TGTGCCAGCAGTCACACCGGGACATCCTCCTACGAGCAGTACTTC | CASSHTGTSSYEQYF
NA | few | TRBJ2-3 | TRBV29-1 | TGCAGCGTAAAACTACACGCTAGCACAGATACGCAGTATTTT | CSVKLHASTDTQYF
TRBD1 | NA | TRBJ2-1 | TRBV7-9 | TGTGCCAGCAGCTTCCTGGACAGGCTGGGCTCCTACAATGAGCAGTTCTTC | CASSFLDRLGSYNEQFF
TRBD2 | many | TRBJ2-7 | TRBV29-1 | TGCAGCGTTGTTCTGACTAGCGGGGTGCACTACGAGCAGTACTTC | CSVVLTSGVHYEQYF
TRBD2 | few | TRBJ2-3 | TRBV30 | TGTGCCTGGAGTGTAGGAAACGGGGGGACCACAGATACGCAGTATTTT | CAWSVGNGGTTDTQYF
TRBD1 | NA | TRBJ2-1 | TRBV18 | TGTGCCAGCTTACCACGTGATAGGGGGCATGAGCAGTTCTTC | CASLPRDRGHEQFF
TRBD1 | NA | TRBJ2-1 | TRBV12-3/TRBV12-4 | TGTGCCAGCAGCAACAACCAGGGGGCGGGTGAGCAGTTCTTC | CASSNNQGAGEQFF
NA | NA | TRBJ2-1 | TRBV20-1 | TGCAGTGCCGCGTGGGGGGCTAGCTCCTACAATGAGCAGTTCTTC | CSAAWGASSYNEQFF
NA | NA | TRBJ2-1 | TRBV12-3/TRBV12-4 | TGTGCCAGCAGCTCCGTGGGGGGCTACAATGAGCAGTTCTTC | CASSSVGGYNEQFF
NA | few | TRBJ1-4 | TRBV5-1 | TGCGCCAGCAGCCCAGGGGAGGGTGGTGAAAAACTGTTTTTT | CASSPGEGGEKLFF
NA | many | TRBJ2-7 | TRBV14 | TGTGCCAGCAGCCAATTCCACGGATACGAGCAGTACTTC | CASSQFHGYEQYF
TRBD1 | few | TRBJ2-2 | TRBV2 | TGTGCCAGCGGGTACAGGGGTCGCGGGGAGCTGTTTTTT | CASGYRGRGELFF
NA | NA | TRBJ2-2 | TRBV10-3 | TGTGCCATCGCGACAGCTGTTCATGGCACCGGGGAGCTGTTTTTT | CAIATAVHGTGELFF
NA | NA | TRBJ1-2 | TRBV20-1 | TGCAGTGCTAGCCCCAACTATGGCTACACCTTC | CSASPNYGYTF
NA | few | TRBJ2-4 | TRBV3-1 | TGTGCCAGCAGCCAAGATTGGCAGGGTCACAACATTCAGTACTTC | CASSQDWQGHNIQYF
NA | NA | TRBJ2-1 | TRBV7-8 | TGTGCCAGCAGCGGCAAGGGGACCTACAATGAGCAGTTCTTC | CASSGKGTYNEQFF
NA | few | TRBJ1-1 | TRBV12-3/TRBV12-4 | TGTGCCAGCAGTTTGGGGGGGATAGCTTTCTTT | CASSLGGIAFF
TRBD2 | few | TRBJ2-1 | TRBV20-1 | TGCAGTGCCCGCACCGGGCTAGCGGGAGGTAATGTCAATGAGCAGTTCTTC | CSARTGLAGGNVNEQFF
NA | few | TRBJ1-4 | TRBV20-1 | TGCAGTGCTATAAGGATGACTAATGAAAAACTGTTTTTT | CSAIRMTNEKLFF
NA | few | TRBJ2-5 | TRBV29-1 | TGCAGCGTAACCCCTCAGGGTGGGGAGACCCAGTACTTC | CSVTPQGGETQYF
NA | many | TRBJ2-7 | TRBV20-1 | TGCAGTGGGGTGAAGGGGTCCTACGAGCAGTACTTC | CSGVKGSYEQYF
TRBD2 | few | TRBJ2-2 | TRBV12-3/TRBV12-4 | TGTGCCAGCAGTTTCAGCGGGGGGGACACCGGGGAGCTGTTTTTT | CASSFSGGDTGELFF
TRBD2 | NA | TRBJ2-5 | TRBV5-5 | TGTGCCAGCAGCTTGGCCAGGACTAGTGTGGAGACCCAGTACTTC | CASSLARTSVETQYF
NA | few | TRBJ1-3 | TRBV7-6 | TGTGCCAGCAGCTTGCAGGGTTTCTCTGGAAACACCATATATTTT | CASSLQGFSGNTIYF
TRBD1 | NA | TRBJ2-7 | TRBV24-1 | TGTGCCACCAGTGACTCCGGGACAGGGGGATACGAGCAGTACTTC | CATSDSGTGGYEQYF
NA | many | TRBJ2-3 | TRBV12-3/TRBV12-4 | TGTGCCAGCAGCCTCACAGATACGCAGTATTTT | CASSLTDTQYF
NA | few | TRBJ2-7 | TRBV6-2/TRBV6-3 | TGTGCCAGCAGTCTGGGTGGGCAGGGGCGCTACGAGCAGTACTTC | CASSLGGQGRYEQYF
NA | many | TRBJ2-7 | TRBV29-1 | TGCAGCGTTGTCGACGCCGGCTACGAGCAGTACTTC | CSVVDAGYEQYF
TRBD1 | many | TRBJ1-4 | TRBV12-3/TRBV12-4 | TGTGCCAGCACCAAACGACAGGGGAATGAAAAACTGTTTTTT | CASTKRQGNEKLFF
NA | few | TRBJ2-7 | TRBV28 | TGTGCCAGCAGTATTCCTGGGTACGAGCAGTACTTC | CASSIPGYEQYF
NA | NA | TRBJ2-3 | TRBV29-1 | TGCAGCGTCCACAGGAACCTAGCAGATACGCAGTATTTT | CSVHRNLADTQYF
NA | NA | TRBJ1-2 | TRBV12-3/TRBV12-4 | TGTGCCAGCAGTTATTTCCAGGGAGTACATGGCTACACCTTC | CASSYFQGVHGYTF